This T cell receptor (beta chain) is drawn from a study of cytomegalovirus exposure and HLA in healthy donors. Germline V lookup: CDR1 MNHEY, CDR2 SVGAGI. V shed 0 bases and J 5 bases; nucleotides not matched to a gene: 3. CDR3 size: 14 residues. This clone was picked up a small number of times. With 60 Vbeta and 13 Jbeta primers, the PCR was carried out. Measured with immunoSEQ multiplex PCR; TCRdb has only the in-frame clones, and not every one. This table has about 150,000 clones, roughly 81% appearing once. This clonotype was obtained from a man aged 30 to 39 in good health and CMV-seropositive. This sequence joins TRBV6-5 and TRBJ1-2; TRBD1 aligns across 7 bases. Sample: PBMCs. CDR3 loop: CASSYSDREYGYTF. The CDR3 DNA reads TGTGCCAGCAGTTACTCCGACAGGGAATATGGCTACACCTTC.